This T cell receptor beta chain was captured in a study of T cell repertoires in cytomegalovirus infection. In TCRdb, the reads were re-called with MiXCR into one record per CDR3 protein. The sample lists around 530,000 distinct CDR3 sequences; more than 25% were seen once. This CDR3 contains 12 residues. The germline V gene encodes CDR1 ENHRY and CDR2 SYGVKD. The V segment lost 10 bases and the J segment 5 bases; nucleotides outside the gene matches: 8. The receptor was derived from a human donor in good health (CMV status not recorded). Some clones in this sample may be carry-over from other donors' samples. This chain uses TRBV10-3 with TRBJ2-7; 7 positions match TRBD1. Sequenced sample: PBMCs. Here the CDR3 DNA reads TGTGCCACCAGGACAGGTCCCCACGAGCAGTACTTC. This translates into CATRTGPHEQYF.